Following are 23 T cell receptor beta chains from one sample sequenced in a study of T-cell reconstitution after alpha-beta-depleted transplantation in children. A library of TCRbeta sequences, prepared with unique molecular identifiers, was generated. A single record per CDR3 protein comes from TCRdb applying MiXCR to the PCR reads. The sample yields 800,000 to 1,000,000 distinct CDR3 sequences, about 26% seen once. The sample was PBMCs, mostly from graft donor cells, taken 360 days after TCRalphabeta/CD19-depleted stem cell transplant. Source of these receptors: a boy younger than two who had a stem cell transplant for SCID, so the T cells may come from the graft donor.

J is TRBJ2-1 and V is TRBV27; no firm D call. The ends were cut back, 6 bases at V and 5 bases at J, with 17 bases in the middle. This CDR3 comprises 15 residues. Germline-derived CDR1 and CDR2 are MNHEY and SMNVEV (reference sequence). CDR3 sequence reads: CASSPLGQGHNEQFF. The DNA of the CDR3 is TGTGCCAGCAGCCCCCTCGGGCAAGGTCACAATGAGCAGTTCTTC.

This chain connects TRBV3-1 to TRBJ2-7; D possibly corresponds to TRBD1 (5 bases). CDR1 and CDR2 from the germline V gene are LGHDT and YNNKEL (reference sequence). The V and J ends lost 1 base and 6 bases respectively, with 13 bases between them. CDR3 length: 14 residues. CDR3 residues: CASSQAPGSGEQYF. Here the CDR3 DNA reads TGTGCCAGCAGCCAAGCGCCAGGGTCCGGCGAGCAGTACTTC.

The rearrangement uses TRBV6-1 and TRBJ2-3; the match to TRBD2 covers 7 bases. CDR1 is MNHNS, CDR2 SASEGT, per germline. This CDR3 is built from 19 residues. J gave up 0 bases and V 2 bases, and 14 bases lay outside the gene matches. The CDR3 sequence is CASSEPPGGGLPSTDTQYF. DNA for the CDR3: TGTGCCAGCAGTGAACCCCCTGGCGGGGGTCTTCCTAGCACAGATACGCAGTATTTT.

The sample holds one count of this clonotype. The gene calls are TRBV12-3 or TRBV12-4 and TRBJ2-6; D may match TRBD1 or TRBD2 (5 bases each). The CDR3 runs to 17 residues. Trimming took 3 bases from V and 0 from J, leaving 12 bases between them. Here the CDR3 reads CASSFSVGDSGANVLTF. For the CDR3, the DNA is TGTGCCAGCAGTTTTTCGGTGGGGGACTCTGGGGCCAACGTCCTGACTTTC.

This clonotype was found a few times. This chain links TRBV9 with TRBJ2-3; D gene uncertain. This CDR3 spans 13 amino acids. Germline CDR1 reads SGDLS; CDR2 reads YYNGEE. V dropped 4 bases and J dropped 10 bases, with 16 bases sitting between them. The CDR3 loop is CASSPRPWDPQYF. As DNA, the CDR3 is TGTGCCAGCAGCCCCCGGCCATGGGATCCGCAGTATTTT.

The chain combines TRBV5-1 with TRBJ2-3, with 13 bases matching TRBD2. Per the germline V gene, CDR1 is SGHRS and CDR2 is YFSETQ. V dropped 2 bases and J dropped 2; count of bases not matched to a gene: 5. The CDR3 spans 17 residues. Here the CDR3 DNA reads TGCGCCAGCAGCTTCGGGACTAGCGGGGTCCTCACAGATACGCAGTATTTT. Amino acids: CASSFGTSGVLTDTQYF.

The rearrangement joins TRBV6-5 to TRBJ2-5; perhaps TRBD2 as D (5 bases). The CDR3 totals 13 residues. The germline gives CDR1 MNHEY, CDR2 SVGAGI. The germline V and J ends were trimmed by 0 bases and 10 bases, with 12 bases remaining between them. The CDR3 nucleotides read TGTGCCAGCAGTTACTCCCGGACTGTCGACCAGTACTTC. Translation gives CASSYSRTVDQYF.

The CDR3 spells CASTRRRGDSYNEQFF. In DNA form, the CDR3 reads TGTGCCAGCACCCGGCGTCGGGGAGACTCCTACAATGAGCAGTTCTTC. The chain couples TRBV28 to TRBJ2-1; possibly TRBD2 for D (5 bases). With 7 bases removed from V and 0 bases from J, the gap between germline ends came to 16 bases. This CDR3 has 16 amino acids. Germline V CDR1 and CDR2: MDHEN, SYDVKM.

This clonotype has only a few counts. This chain uses TRBV4-3 with TRBJ2-7, with 7 bases that match TRBD2. The CDR3 consists of 16 residues. Trimming removed 1 base from V and 3 bases from J; junction bases left unmatched: 9. Germline V gives CDR1 LGHNA, CDR2 YSLEER. CDR3 in amino acids: CASSQGVSSGVYEQYF. The CDR3 nucleotides read TGCGCCAGCAGCCAAGGGGTTTCCAGCGGGGTCTACGAGCAGTACTTC.

The chain carries TRBV12-3 or TRBV12-4 and TRBJ2-4; 9 nucleotides agree with TRBD2. The CDR3 contains 20 residues. The ends lost 1 base at V and 0 bases at J; junction bases unmatched: 13. The CDR3 sequence: CASSLGLAGTWGLAKNIQYF. The CDR3 DNA reads TGTGCCAGCAGTTTAGGGCTAGCGGGGACCTGGGGGCTAGCCAAAAACATTCAGTACTTC.

CDR3 residues: CASSVTGGSYGYTF. The CDR3 DNA reads TGTGCCAGCAGCGTGACAGGGGGTAGCTATGGCTACACCTTC. This chain uses TRBV9 with TRBJ1-2; 9 bases are shared with TRBD1. The V gene's germline CDR1 is SGDLS and CDR2 YYNGEE. Trimming took 2 bases from V and 4 from J; bases not matched to a gene: 3. CDR3 length: 14 residues. The full variable domain, with the rest looked up from reference TRBV9 and TRBJ1-2, is DSGVTQTPKHLITATGQRVTLRCSPRSGDLSVYWYQQSLDQGLQFLIQYYNGEERAKGNILERFSAQQFPDLHSELNLSSLELGDSALYFCASSVTGGSYGYTFGSGTRLTVV.

The chain carries TRBV12-3 or TRBV12-4 and TRBJ2-5; 13 bases map to TRBD2. The CDR3 runs to 15 residues. J gave up 8 bases and V 6 bases, and 9 bases lay outside the gene matches. The CDR3 region is CASSYRLAGGDTQYF. The CDR3 nucleotides read TGTGCCAGCAGCTACAGACTAGCGGGGGGAGATACCCAGTACTTC.

A few counts support this clonotype. Here the CDR3 DNA reads TGTGCCAGCAGCCCAGACAGGGATTACAATGAGCAGTTCTTC. This translates into CASSPDRDYNEQFF. The chain carries TRBV7-9 and TRBJ2-1; 7 nucleotides agree with TRBD1. The V and J ends lost 5 bases and 4 bases, in that order; junction bases with no gene match: 5. The CDR3 extends over 14 amino acids. Germline CDR1 is SEHNR and CDR2 is FQNEAQ (reference sequence).

The chain joins TRBV9 to TRBJ1-5; no clear D gene. V was pared by 2 bases and J by 5 bases, with 8 bases between. This CDR3 region has 13 residues. Per the germline V gene, CDR1 is SGDLS and CDR2 is YYNGEE. This CDR3 is CASSVGHDQPQHF. CDR3 in DNA: TGTGCCAGCAGCGTCGGGCATGATCAGCCCCAGCATTTT.

This clonotype has more than one count but fewer than ten. This chain uses TRBV7-2 with TRBJ2-7; no definite D call. Trimming stripped 2 bases from V and 1 base from J, with 9 bases between. CDR1 and CDR2 from the germline V gene are SGHTA and FQGNSA. The CDR3 is 14 amino acids. DNA for the CDR3: TGTGCCAGCAGCTTAAGGCTGATGTCCTACGAGCAGTACTTC. It specifies CASSLRLMSYEQYF. Drawing the rest from reference TRBV7-2 and TRBJ2-7, the complete variable domain is GAGVSQSPSNKVTEKGKDVELRCDPISGHTALYWYRQSLGQGLEFLIYFQGNSAPDKSGLPSDRFSAERTGGSVSTLTIQRTQQEDSAVYLCASSLRLMSYEQYFGPGTRLTVT.

With respect to this clonotype: At one of its ends the junction is not consistent with the germline gene, which may arise from a read error. The chain employs TRBV11-1 and TRBJ2-7, with TRBD1 as a possible D gene (5 bases). CDR1 and CDR2 from the germline V gene are SGHAT and FQDESV (reference sequence). This CDR3 spans 16 amino acids. The CDR3: CASTLVDSDGPYEQYF. CDR3 bases: TGTGCTAGCACCTTAGTTGACAGTGATGGACCCTACGAGCAGTACTTC.

This clonotype was counted between two and nine times. The chain joins TRBV6-1 to TRBJ2-3, with a tentative D call TRBD2 (5 bases). The CDR3 runs to 17 residues. V shed 4 bases and J shed 3 bases, with 20 bases lying between them. The germline gives CDR1 MNHNS, CDR2 SASEGT. The CDR3 coding sequence is TGTGCCAGCAGTGCACGCAGCGGCCAGGCCGGTACAGATACGCAGTATTTT. Amino acid sequence: CASSARSGQAGTDTQYF.

The sample holds many counts of this clonotype. The CDR3 nucleotides read TGCGCCAGCAGCTTGGGCCAGGGTTACTTAGGCGATGAGCAGTTCTTC. This codes for CASSLGQGYLGDEQFF. The chain uses TRBV5-1 and TRBJ2-1; the D gene is possibly TRBD1 (5 bases). The CDR3 runs 16 residues. V was cut by 0 bases and J by 8 bases, with 18 bases left in between. The germline V gene encodes CDR1 SGHRS and CDR2 YFSETQ.

The V gene is TRBV4-2, the J gene TRBJ2-7; 12 nucleotides align to TRBD2. Germline lookup yields CDR1 LGHNA and CDR2 YNFKEQ. With V trimmed by 1 base and J by 7 bases, 11 bases remained unmatched. The CDR3 is 17 amino acids. The CDR3 loop reads CASSQVLKGLAGPEQYF. The CDR3 DNA reads TGTGCCAGCAGCCAAGTTTTGAAAGGACTAGCGGGACCGGAGCAGTACTTC.

The V gene is TRBV7-9, the J gene TRBJ2-7, with D hard to call. Between the trimmed V and J ends, which lost 4 bases and 6 bases, there was a span of 16 bases. CDR3 length: 14 amino acids. Germline V lookup: CDR1 SEHNR, CDR2 FQNEAQ (reference sequence). In nucleotides, the CDR3 is TGTGCCAGCAGCTCCACCCCCTTAGTAGGCGAGCAGTACTTC. Its protein is CASSSTPLVGEQYF. The variable domain in full, completed from reference TRBV7-9 and TRBJ2-7, reads DTGVSQNPRHKITKRGQNVTFRCDPISEHNRLYWYRQTLGQGPEFLTYFQNEAQLEKSRLLSDRFSAERPKGSFSTLEIQRTEQGDSAMYLCASSSTPLVGEQYFGPGTRLTVT.

The chain links TRBV7-8 to TRBJ2-5; 11 positions agree with TRBD1. CDR3 length: 14 residues. V trimming: 2 bases; J trimming: 7 bases; junction bases outside the gene matches: 3. Germline loops: CDR1 SGHVS, CDR2 FQNEAQ. For the CDR3, the DNA is TGTGCCAGCAGCTTAACTGGGACAGGGGGGACCCAGTACTTC. It encodes CASSLTGTGGTQYF.

The chain joins TRBV3-1 to TRBJ2-7, with TRBD2 identical over 13 bases. The CDR3 contains 18 residues. The V segment lost 2 bases and the J segment 4 bases; nucleotides outside the gene matches: 11. CDR1 and CDR2 from the germline V gene are LGHDT and YNNKEL (reference sequence). The CDR3 reads CASSQSVGLAGASYEQYF. Written as DNA, the CDR3 is TGTGCCAGCAGCCAATCCGTTGGACTAGCGGGGGCCTCTTACGAGCAGTACTTC.

A few counts support this clonotype. The gene calls are TRBV12-3 or TRBV12-4 and TRBJ1-2, with no clear D. This CDR3 has 15 amino acids. Trimming took off 3 bases at V and 1 base at J, with 12 bases between the two ends. DNA for the CDR3: TGTGCCAGCAGTTTTGGGGAATTGGATAACTATGGCTACACCTTC. It translates to CASSFGELDNYGYTF.